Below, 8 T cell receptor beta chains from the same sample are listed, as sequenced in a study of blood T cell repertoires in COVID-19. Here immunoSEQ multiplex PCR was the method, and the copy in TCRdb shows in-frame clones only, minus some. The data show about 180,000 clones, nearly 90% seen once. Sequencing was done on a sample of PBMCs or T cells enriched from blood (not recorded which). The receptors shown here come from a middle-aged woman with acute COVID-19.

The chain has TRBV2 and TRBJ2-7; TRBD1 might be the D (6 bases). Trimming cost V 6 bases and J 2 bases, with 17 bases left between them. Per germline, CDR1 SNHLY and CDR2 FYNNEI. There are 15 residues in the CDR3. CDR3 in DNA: TGTGCCAGCAGGGGGTTACGGGACACAGCCTACGAGCAGTACTTC. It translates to CASRGLRDTAYEQYF.

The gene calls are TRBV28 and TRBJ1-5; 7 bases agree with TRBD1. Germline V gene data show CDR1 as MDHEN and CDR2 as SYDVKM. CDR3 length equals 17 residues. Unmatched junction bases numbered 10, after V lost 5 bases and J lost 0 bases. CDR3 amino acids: CASSPPGQSYSNQPQHF. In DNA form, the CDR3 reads TGTGCCAGCAGTCCGCCGGGACAGTCGTATAGCAATCAGCCCCAGCATTTT.

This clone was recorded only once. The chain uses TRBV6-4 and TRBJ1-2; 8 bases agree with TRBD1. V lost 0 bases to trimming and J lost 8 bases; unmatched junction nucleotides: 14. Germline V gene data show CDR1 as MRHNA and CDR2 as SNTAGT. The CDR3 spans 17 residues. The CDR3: CASSDSPVDREFEGYTF. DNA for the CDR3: TGTGCCAGCAGTGACTCGCCGGTGGACAGGGAATTTGAAGGCTACACCTTC.

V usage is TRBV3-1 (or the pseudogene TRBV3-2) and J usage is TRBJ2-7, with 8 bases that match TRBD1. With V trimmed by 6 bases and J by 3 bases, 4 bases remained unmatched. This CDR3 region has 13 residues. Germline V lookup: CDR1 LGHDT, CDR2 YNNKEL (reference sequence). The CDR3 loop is CASRHGQGYEQYF. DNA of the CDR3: TGTGCCAGCAGACACGGACAGGGCTACGAGCAGTACTTC.

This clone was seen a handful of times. The CDR3 bases are TGTGCCAGCACCCTTCAGGGATTTCAGCAGCCCCAGCATTTT. Translation: CASTLQGFQQPQHF. V and J are TRBV5-5 and TRBJ1-5, with D perhaps TRBD1 (5 bases). The CDR3 covers 14 residues. Germline CDR1 is SGHKS and CDR2 is YYEKEE (reference sequence). The V end was cut by 6 bases, the J end by 7 bases, with 17 bases between.

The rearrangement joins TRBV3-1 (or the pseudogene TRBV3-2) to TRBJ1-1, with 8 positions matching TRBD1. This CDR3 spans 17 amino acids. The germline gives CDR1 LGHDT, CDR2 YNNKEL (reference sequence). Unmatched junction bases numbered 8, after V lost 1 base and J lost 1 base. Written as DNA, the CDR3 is TGTGCCAGCAGCCAAGGCGACAGGGGTCTATGGAACACTGAAGCTTTCTTT. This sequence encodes CASSQGDRGLWNTEAFF.

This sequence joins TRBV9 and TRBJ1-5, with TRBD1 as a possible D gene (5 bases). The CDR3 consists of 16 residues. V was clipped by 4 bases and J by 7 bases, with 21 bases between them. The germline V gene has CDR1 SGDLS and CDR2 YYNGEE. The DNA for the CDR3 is TGTGCCAGCAGCTCATGGATAGGCAGGGTAGGACAGCCCCAGCATTTT. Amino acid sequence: CASSSWIGRVGQPQHF.

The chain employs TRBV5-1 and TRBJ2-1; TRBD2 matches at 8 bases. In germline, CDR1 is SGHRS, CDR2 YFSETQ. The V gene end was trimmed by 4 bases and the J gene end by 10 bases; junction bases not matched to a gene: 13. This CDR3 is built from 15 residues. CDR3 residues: CASSPGGAEFYEQFF. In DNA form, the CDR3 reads TGCGCCAGCAGCCCCGGGGGGGCCGAATTTTACGAGCAGTTCTTC.